A selection of T cell receptor beta chains follows, all from one sample in a study of blood T cell repertoires in COVID-19. This table comes from immunoSEQ multiplex PCR, and its TCRdb copy is limited to in-frame clones, with some not included. The sample carries approximately 210,000 clones, roughly 86% recorded once. Sequenced: peripheral blood. These receptors were taken from a woman in her thirties or forties with acute or convalescent COVID-19. Each CDR3 is given with its conserved first and last residue. The D gene is left open where the match is weak.

j_call	v_call	d_call	cdr3_nt	cdr3_aa
TRBJ2-5	TRBV11-2	TRBD1	TGTGCCAGCAGCGCTCTCCGGGACAGTCAAGAGACCCAGTACTTC	CASSALRDSQETQYF
TRBJ2-7	TRBV2	NA	TGTGCCAGCAGCGGACAGAGGAAGACCTACGAGCAGTACTTC	CASSGQRKTYEQYF
TRBJ1-1	TRBV7-2	NA	TGTGCCAGCAGCTTAGCGCGGAGGGCCGGCCGGGAAGCTTTCTTT	CASSLARRAGREAFF
TRBJ2-3	TRBV27	TRBD2	TGTGCCAGCAGTCGGCTTAGCGGGATAGGCGCAAATACGCAGTATTTT	CASSRLSGIGANTQYF
TRBJ2-1	TRBV19	NA	TGTGCCAGTAGTAGTAGCCCTAGCTCCTACAATGAGCAGTTCTTC	CASSSSPSSYNEQFF
TRBJ2-1	TRBV10-3	TRBD1	TGTGCCATCAGCGGGACAGGGTCCAGCAATGAGCAGTTCTTC	CAISGTGSSNEQFF
TRBJ1-5	TRBV30	TRBD1	TGTGCCTGGAGTTCCCCACGCTCTTCAGGGGGGAATCAGCCCCAGCATTTT	CAWSSPRSSGGNQPQHF
TRBJ1-4	TRBV30	TRBD1	TGTGCCTGGGGACAGGGGCCTGCTGGTAATGAAAAACTGTTTTTT	CAWGQGPAGNEKLFF
TRBJ2-1	TRBV3-1/TRBV3-2	NA	TGTGCCAGCAGCAGGGGAAACAATGAGCAGTTCTTC	CASSRGNNEQFF
TRBJ2-1	TRBV19	TRBD2	TGTGCCAGCGGACTAGCGGGGAACTCCTACAATGAGCAGTTCTTC	CASGLAGNSYNEQFF
TRBJ1-5	TRBV3-1/TRBV3-2	NA	TGTGCCAGCAGCCAAGAAGACGGAGGGCCGGGGCCCCAGCATTTT	CASSQEDGGPGPQHF
TRBJ2-5	TRBV4-3	TRBD2	TGCGCCAGCAGCCAAGATGGGGGGGACCAAGAGACCCAGTACTTC	CASSQDGGDQETQYF
TRBJ2-3	TRBV19	TRBD2	TGTGCCAGTAGTACGGCTCTAGCGGCCCACACAGATACGCAGTATTTT	CASSTALAAHTDTQYF
TRBJ2-3	TRBV19	TRBD1	TGTGCCAGTAGTCGAACAGGGGATGCAGATACGCAGTATTTT	CASSRTGDADTQYF
TRBJ2-4	TRBV9	TRBD2	TGTGCCAGCAGCCCACGACTAGCGGGGACCCTAGCCAAAAACATTCAGTACTTC	CASSPRLAGTLAKNIQYF
TRBJ1-1	TRBV29-1	NA	TGCAGCGTCGCGGGCGGGGGATGGGACACTGAAGCTTTCTTT	CSVAGGGWDTEAFF
TRBJ2-7	TRBV10-1	TRBD2	TGCGCCAGCAGTGAAGAACTAGCGGGGACCTACGAGCAGTACTTC	CASSEELAGTYEQYF
TRBJ1-5	TRBV6-2/TRBV6-3	NA	TGTGCCAGCAGTTACGTATCGGGTGCCGTGTGGGGCAATCAGCCCCAGCATTTT	CASSYVSGAVWGNQPQHF
TRBJ2-3	TRBV4-1	NA	TGCGCCAGCAGCCAAGGAGCCTCGCCAGATACGCAGTATTTT	CASSQGASPDTQYF
TRBJ2-3	TRBV19	NA	TGTGCCACCCCTTGGGGCTTGGGAGGAGATACGCAGTATTTT	CATPWGLGGDTQYF
TRBJ2-1	TRBV6-5	TRBD2	TGTGCCAGCACTCAGGGACTACTCTACAATGAGCAGTTCTTC	CASTQGLLYNEQFF
TRBJ2-7	TRBV6-6	NA	TGTGCCAGCGGAGACCGAGAAAGCTCCTACGAGCAGTACTTC	CASGDRESSYEQYF
TRBJ2-7	TRBV19	NA	TGTGCCAGTAGTATAGGTTACCCAGCGAACGAGCAGTACTTC	CASSIGYPANEQYF
TRBJ1-5	TRBV9	NA	TGTGCCAGCAGCGTACAGCCGGAGCAGCCCCAGCATTTT	CASSVQPEQPQHF
TRBJ2-1	TRBV7-9	NA	TGTGCCAGCAGCGGCGGCGTTGAGCAGTTCTTC	CASSGGVEQFF
TRBJ2-2	TRBV10-3	TRBD2	TGTGCCATCAGTGAGTCGAGGCAGGGAGGGACCGGGGAGCTGTTTTTT	CAISESRQGGTGELFF
TRBJ2-5	TRBV5-6	TRBD1	TGTGCCAGCAGCTTAAGGACAGGGGAAGAGACCCAGTACTTC	CASSLRTGEETQYF
TRBJ1-3	TRBV7-9	TRBD1	TGTGCCAGCAGGAGAGGACAGGGACCTGGAAACACCATATATTTT	CASRRGQGPGNTIYF
TRBJ2-7	TRBV9	TRBD2	TGTGCCAGCAGCCCGAACCCGGGGGGAGAGCAGTACTTC	CASSPNPGGEQYF
TRBJ2-1	TRBV19	NA	TGTGCCAGTAGTTCCAGGGCGAAGGGCTCCTACAATGAGCAGTTCTTC	CASSSRAKGSYNEQFF
TRBJ1-1	TRBV19	NA	TGTGCCAGTGTGACAGTGACTGAAGCTTTCTTT	CASVTVTEAFF
TRBJ2-3	TRBV27	NA	TGTGCCAGCAGTTTAGGTAGAGCTGATACGCAGTATTTT	CASSLGRADTQYF
TRBJ2-7	TRBV5-5	TRBD1	TGTGCCAGCAGCTACCGGACAGGGAAGTACGAGCAGTACTTC	CASSYRTGKYEQYF
TRBJ2-4	TRBV10-2	TRBD1	TGCGCCAGCAGACCCGGACAGGGGAGGAACATTCAGTACTTC	CASRPGQGRNIQYF
TRBJ2-6	TRBV9	NA	TGTGCCAGCAGTCGCGGGACAGTCTACTCTGGGGCCAACGTCCTGACTTTC	CASSRGTVYSGANVLTF
TRBJ2-1	TRBV24-1	NA	TGTGCCACCACCCAATCTGAGCAGTTCTTC	CATTQSEQFF
TRBJ2-3	TRBV10-2	TRBD1	TGCGCCAGCAGTGAGTCGAATGAAGGGACAGGGAGAGATACGCAGTATTTT	CASSESNEGTGRDTQYF
TRBJ2-2	TRBV7-2	TRBD1	TGTGCCAGCAGTTGGACAGGGCCGAACACCGGGGAGCTGTTTTTT	CASSWTGPNTGELFF
TRBJ1-1	TRBV5-1	NA	TGCGCCAGCAGCTCAACAGGGCCAACTGAAGCTTTCTTT	CASSSTGPTEAFF
TRBJ2-7	TRBV5-1	TRBD1	TGCGCCAGCAGCTTGTGGCAGGGGGATTACGAGCAGTACTTC	CASSLWQGDYEQYF
TRBJ1-1	TRBV9	TRBD1	TGTGCCAGCAGCCCAAAGACAGGGCTGACTGAAGCTTTCTTT	CASSPKTGLTEAFF
TRBJ1-1	TRBV25-1	NA	TGTGCCAGCAGTGACCAGGGGCGGAACACTGAAGCTTTCTTT	CASSDQGRNTEAFF
TRBJ2-7	TRBV10-3	NA	TGTGCCATCAGGCGGGATGAAAGCTCCTACGAGCAGTACTTC	CAIRRDESSYEQYF
TRBJ2-1	TRBV6-2/TRBV6-3	NA	TGTGCCAGCAGTTACCCACTGTTGGAGCAGTTCTTC	CASSYPLLEQFF
TRBJ2-3	TRBV6-4	TRBD1	TGTGCCAGCACCAGGACAGGCCAAAAGGGCCCAGATACGCAGTATTTT	CASTRTGQKGPDTQYF
TRBJ2-1	TRBV2	NA	TGTGCCATCCTAGGTGCCCGGGGTGAGCAGTTCTTC	CAILGARGEQFF